This entry lists 24 T cell receptor beta chains sequenced from one sample in a study of T cell changes during pregnancy in multiple sclerosis. Sequencing was performed with immunoSEQ multiplex PCR; in TCRdb, only in-frame clones are kept and a portion is missing. The sample includes 17,000 or so clones, around 97% seen only once; the top ten take roughly 1%. The sequenced sample was peripheral blood, obtained in the third trimester of pregnancy. These receptors all come from a female donor with multiple sclerosis, enrolled in a pregnancy study.

The V and J genes are TRBV6-5 and TRBJ2-5, with D perhaps TRBD2 (6 bases). Looked up from germline, CDR1 is MNHEY and CDR2 is SVGAGI. This CDR3 has 14 amino acids. Trimming left V 0 bases short and J 4 bases short, with 9 bases between. CDR3 in DNA: TGTGCCAGCAGTTACTCCTGGAGGGGAGAGACCCAGTACTTC. It encodes CASSYSWRGETQYF.

The rearrangement joins TRBV10-3 to TRBJ2-6; a weak D match, TRBD1 (5 bases). CDR1 ENHRY and CDR2 SYGVKD come from the germline V gene. Trimming left V 4 bases short and J 0 bases short, with 10 bases between. The CDR3 sequence is 16 residues long. CDR3 region: CAISGDSASGANVLTF. DNA of the CDR3: TGTGCCATCAGTGGAGACAGCGCCTCTGGGGCCAACGTCCTGACTTTC.

The V call is TRBV9, the J call TRBJ1-3; 7 nucleotides align to TRBD1. The CDR3 has 15 amino acids. Losses at the gene ends were 5 bases for V and 2 bases for J; bases not matched to a gene: 7. Germline V lookup: CDR1 SGDLS, CDR2 YYNGEE. CDR3 nucleotides: TGTGCCAGCAGTAGGGGGGACAGCACTGGAAACACCATATATTTT. Translated: CASSRGDSTGNTIYF. Full variable domain (missing parts from reference TRBV9 and TRBJ1-3): DSGVTQTPKHLITATGQRVTLRCSPRSGDLSVYWYQQSLDQGLQFLIQYYNGEERAKGNILERFSAQQFPDLHSELNLSSLELGDSALYFCASSRGDSTGNTIYFGEGSWLTVV.

This clone appeared once. The gene calls are TRBV6-4 and TRBJ2-3; 8 positions match TRBD2. Per the germline V gene, CDR1 is MRHNA and CDR2 is SNTAGT. V lost 4 bases, J lost 4 bases, and 4 bases stayed unmatched. This CDR3 spans 14 amino acids. DNA for the CDR3: TGTGCCAGCAGTGCGGGAGGGGGACCAGATACGCAGTATTTT. Translating gives CASSAGGGPDTQYF.

This chain links TRBV28 with TRBJ2-7, with TRBD2 as a possible D gene (6 bases). V dropped 6 bases and J dropped 1 base, with 19 bases sitting between them. Germline-derived CDR1 and CDR2 are MDHEN and SYDVKM. The CDR3 contains 16 residues. The CDR3 DNA is TGTGCCAGCAGCCCCCGAGGAGGGTCTCTTTCCTACGAGCAGTACTTC. It translates to CASSPRGGSLSYEQYF.

The gene calls are TRBV5-1 and TRBJ1-5, with D unresolved. CDR1 is SGHRS, CDR2 YFSETQ, per germline. The CDR3 extends over 14 amino acids. Trimming pared 0 bases from V and 1 base from J, leaving 5 bases between. The CDR3 loop reads CASSLDGSNQPQHF. DNA of the CDR3: TGCGCCAGCAGCTTGGACGGGAGCAATCAGCCCCAGCATTTT.

The genes are TRBV10-3 and TRBJ1-2; no definite D call. CDR1 is ENHRY, CDR2 SYGVKD, per germline. The CDR3 is 12 residues long. V was shortened by 8 bases and J by 6 bases, with 13 bases between the two germline ends. Written as DNA, the CDR3 is TGTGCCATCCTCGGGAGTTGGGATGGCTACACCTTC. It specifies CAILGSWDGYTF.

V gene TRBV4-1 combines with J gene TRBJ2-7; 10 nucleotides agree with TRBD1. Germline V CDR1 and CDR2: MGHRA, YSYEKL. J lost 3 bases, V lost 3 bases, and 8 bases had no gene match. This CDR3 region has 16 residues. The CDR3 bases are TGCGCCAGCAGCCAGACCGTGAGGACAGGGGGCTACGAGCAGTACTTC. Translating gives CASSQTVRTGGYEQYF.

V usage is TRBV5-4 and J usage is TRBJ1-1; 9 nucleotides agree with TRBD1. V shed 3 bases and J 11 bases; nucleotides not matched to a gene: 8. Per the germline V gene, CDR1 is SGHNT and CDR2 is YYREEE (reference sequence). The length of the CDR3 is 13 residues. DNA for the CDR3: TGTGCCAGCAGCTCGGGACAGGGCAAAACGGCTTTCTTT. Protein sequence: CASSSGQGKTAFF.

This chain links TRBV7-2 with TRBJ2-7; tentative D call: TRBD2 (6 bases). This CDR3 has 16 residues. V lost 1 base and J 0 bases, leaving 13 bases between the germline ends. Per germline, CDR1 SGHTA and CDR2 FQGNSA. The CDR3 is CASSLGRDWSSYEQYF. For the CDR3, the DNA is TGTGCCAGCAGCTTAGGCCGGGACTGGAGCTCCTACGAGCAGTACTTC.

The chain employs TRBV4-1 and TRBJ2-1, with TRBD2 matching 9 bases. The CDR3 consists of 20 residues. CDR1 and CDR2 from the germline V gene are MGHRA and YSYEKL. After removal of 4 bases from V and 1 base from J, the junction contained 17 bases not matched to a gene. CDR3 DNA: TGCGCCAGCAGCCTCCTAAAAGGGCTAGCGGGAATGGGTTCCTACAATGAGCAGTTCTTC. Encoded protein: CASSLLKGLAGMGSYNEQFF.

The rearrangement joins TRBV6-5 to TRBJ2-7; the D gene is possibly TRBD2 (6 bases). V gave up 7 bases and J gave up 6 bases, with 19 bases separating them. Germline V gene lookup returns CDR1 MNHEY and CDR2 SVGAGI. CDR3 size: 14 residues. The CDR3 DNA is TGTGCCAGCACCGGGCTCGGGGGAGTGACCGAGCAGTACTTC. It translates to CASTGLGGVTEQYF.

J is TRBJ1-2 and V is TRBV6-1; 10 bases match TRBD1. Looked up from germline, CDR1 is MNHNS and CDR2 is SASEGT. V was clipped by 8 bases and J by 3 bases; unmatched bases: 6. The CDR3 sequence is 14 residues long. In nucleotides, the CDR3 is TGTGCCAGCTCCGAGACAGGGGGCGACTATGGCTACACCTTC. Its translation is CASSETGGDYGYTF.

V and J are TRBV18 and TRBJ1-1, with D tentatively TRBD1 (6 bases). The CDR3 is made up of 14 amino acids. Trimming left V 2 bases short and J 0 bases short, with 7 bases between. Per germline, CDR1 KGHSH and CDR2 LQKENI. CDR3 residues: CASSPDRLNTEAFF. CDR3 DNA: TGTGCCAGCTCACCAGACAGGTTGAACACTGAAGCTTTCTTT.

The genes are TRBV6-5 and TRBJ2-5, with D hard to call. Germline CDR1 is MNHEY and CDR2 is SVGAGI. This CDR3 has 13 amino acids. V lost 6 bases, J lost 0 bases, and 8 bases lay in between. The CDR3, as DNA: TGTGCCAGCAGCGGCGGAAACCAAGAGACCCAGTACTTC. This translates into CASSGGNQETQYF.

The J gene is TRBJ1-1, the V gene TRBV29-1; TRBD1 might be the D (5 bases). Germline CDR1 is SQVTM and CDR2 is ANQGSEA. This CDR3 spans 13 amino acids. V gave up 7 bases and J gave up 4 bases, with 16 bases separating them. In DNA, the CDR3 is TGCAGCGGGCGCCGGGGGACGGGCACTGAAGCTTTCTTT. Its translation is CSGRRGTGTEAFF.

The V and J genes are TRBV5-1 and TRBJ1-3; D possibly corresponds to TRBD1 (6 bases). There are 14 residues in the CDR3. V was cut by 4 bases and J by 4 bases, with 12 bases left in between. Per germline, CDR1 SGHRS and CDR2 YFSETQ. The CDR3 protein is CASSEQGPGNTIYF. In nucleotides, the CDR3 is TGCGCCAGCAGCGAACAGGGTCCGGGAAACACCATATATTTT.

The chain uses TRBV7-3 and TRBJ2-1; TRBD2 might be the D (7 bases). The CDR3 length is 13 residues. Germline assignment: CDR1 SGHTA and CDR2 FQGTGA. With 6 bases removed from V and 8 bases from J, the gap between germline ends came to 14 bases. The CDR3 region has the DNA TGTGCCAGCAGTCAGGGAGGGGGAGATGAGCAGTTCTTC. As protein: CASSQGGGDEQFF.

V gene TRBV5-4 combines with J gene TRBJ2-2, with D possibly being TRBD2 (6 bases). Trimming took off 5 bases at V and 4 bases at J, with 21 bases between the two ends. In germline, CDR1 is SGHNT, CDR2 YYREEE (reference sequence). This CDR3 region has 17 residues. CDR3 DNA sequence: TGTGCCAGCAGTGGAAATCCGGGGGATCGTATCACCGGGGAGCTGTTTTTT. Protein sequence: CASSGNPGDRITGELFF.

This rearrangement joins TRBV27 to TRBJ2-1; 7 nucleotides align to TRBD1. The V gene's germline CDR1 is MNHEY and CDR2 SMNVEV (reference sequence). With V trimmed by 4 bases and J by 3 bases, 9 bases remained unmatched. CDR3 length: 16 residues. This CDR3 reads CASSSSDRSFYNEQFF. The CDR3 DNA follows: TGTGCCAGCAGTTCGTCGGACAGGTCCTTCTACAATGAGCAGTTCTTC.

This clone showed up just once. The V gene is TRBV9, the J gene TRBJ1-4; 7 positions match TRBD1. In germline, CDR1 is SGDLS, CDR2 YYNGEE. V lost 4 bases, J lost 0 bases, and 12 bases stayed unmatched. This CDR3 comprises 18 residues. The CDR3 is CASSFQPGQLATNEKLFF. The CDR3 DNA sequence: TGTGCCAGCAGCTTCCAACCGGGACAGCTTGCAACTAATGAAAAACTGTTTTTT.

This rearrangement joins TRBV9 to TRBJ2-2; maybe TRBD1 (5 bases). The CDR3 runs 14 residues. V was clipped by 0 bases and J by 7 bases, with 10 bases between them. Germline V gives CDR1 SGDLS, CDR2 YYNGEE. CDR3 in amino acids: CASSVAVTGGELFF. In nucleotides, the CDR3 is TGTGCCAGCAGCGTAGCCGTCACAGGCGGGGAGCTGTTTTTT.

This chain uses TRBV27 with TRBJ2-3; 7 bases agree with TRBD1. The germline V gene encodes CDR1 MNHEY and CDR2 SMNVEV (reference sequence). The V and J ends lost 7 bases and 10 bases, in that order; junction bases with no gene match: 14. This CDR3 has 14 amino acids. The CDR3 DNA reads as TGTGCCAGCAACCGACAGGGTTCTGGCGGATCGCAGTATTTT. The encoded protein is CASNRQGSGGSQYF.

The rearrangement joins TRBV7-6 to TRBJ1-1; 7 bases are a match to TRBD1. This CDR3 is 15 amino acids long. V trimming: 5 bases; J trimming: 0 bases; junction bases outside the gene matches: 6. Germline loops: CDR1 SGHVS, CDR2 FNYEAQ. The CDR3 DNA reads TGTGCCAGCAGCCCTGACAGGGCTATGAACACTGAAGCTTTCTTT. Translated, it gives CASSPDRAMNTEAFF.